These T cell receptor beta chains were read from a single sample in a study of T cell changes during pregnancy in multiple sclerosis. This table comes from immunoSEQ multiplex PCR, and its TCRdb copy is limited to in-frame clones, with some not included. The sample lists more than 45,000 clones, around 92% occurring once. The sample in question was CD4+ T cells from peripheral blood mononuclear cells, obtained in the second trimester of pregnancy. The receptors come from a female donor in good health, enrolled as a control in a pregnancy study. CDR3s include the opening cysteine and the closing phenylalanine or tryptophan. D genes are given only for firm matches. Some rows mark clone size as missing; the rest say once, few, many or name a class of expanded clone.

- 14 - TRBJ1-2 TRBV28 CASSFRSGHYGYTF TGTGCCAGCAGTTTTCGCTCAGGGCACTATGGCTACACCTTC
- 14 - TRBJ1-1 TRBV27 CASSSSDRNTEAFF TGTGCCAGCAGTTCCAGCGACAGGAACACTGAAGCTTTCTTT
- 13 - TRBJ2-3 TRBV18 CASSPLGTDTQYF TGTGCCAGCTCACCTCTAGGCACAGATACGCAGTATTTT
- 14 TRBD1 TRBJ1-6 TRBV11-2 CASSFGQGVSPLHF TGTGCCAGCAGCTTCGGACAGGGGGTGTCACCCCTCCACTTT
- 16 TRBD2 TRBJ2-1 TRBV7-9 CASSYSGRLPYNEQFF TGTGCCAGCAGTTATAGCGGGAGACTTCCTTACAATGAGCAGTTCTTC
- 15 TRBD2 TRBJ2-5 TRBV6-6 CASSPPSGRGETQYF TGTGCCAGCAGCCCGCCTAGCGGGAGAGGAGAGACCCAGTACTTC
- 11 - TRBJ2-1 TRBV5-1 CASSWEDEQFF TGCGCCAGCAGCTGGGAGGATGAGCAGTTCTTC
- 15 TRBD1 TRBJ1-1 TRBV2 CASTGQGARYTEAFF TGTGCCAGCACCGGACAGGGGGCCAGATACACTGAAGCTTTCTTT
once 14 TRBD2 TRBJ2-7 TRBV7-9 CASSLGLAINEQYF TGTGCCAGCAGCCTGGGACTAGCTATAAACGAGCAGTACTTC
- 13 TRBD2 TRBJ2-5 TRBV28 CASSRGGEETQYF TGTGCCAGCAGTCGGGGGGGCGAAGAGACCCAGTACTTC
- 13 - TRBJ2-5 TRBV7-9 CASSLGLGETQYF TGTGCCAGCAGCTTAGGACTAGGGGAGACCCAGTACTTC
- 17 TRBD2 TRBJ2-4 TRBV7-9 CASSLYGLAGNKNIQYF TGTGCCAGCAGCTTATACGGACTAGCGGGAAATAAAAACATTCAGTACTTC
few 11 TRBD1 TRBJ1-1 TRBV18 CASSGQGEAFF TGTGCCAGCTCAGGACAGGGTGAAGCTTTCTTT
- 15 TRBD2 TRBJ2-5 TRBV4-1 CASSQLAGGGETQYF TGCGCCAGCAGCCAACTAGCGGGAGGAGGGGAGACCCAGTACTTC
few 14 - TRBJ2-6 TRBV7-9 CASSLYSGANVLTF TGTGCCAGCAGCTTATACTCTGGGGCCAACGTCCTGACTTTC
- 14 TRBD1 TRBJ2-7 TRBV7-2 CASAQGAGNDEQYF TGTGCCAGCGCGCAGGGGGCAGGGAATGACGAGCAGTACTTC
- 14 TRBD2 TRBJ2-7 TRBV10-2 CASKGSGGTYEQYF TGCGCCAGCAAAGGTAGCGGGGGGACCTACGAGCAGTACTTC
- 15 - TRBJ2-7 TRBV30 CAWSLPGLNSYEQYF TGTGCCTGGAGTCTCCCGGGACTCAACTCCTACGAGCAGTACTTC
- 11 - TRBJ2-3 TRBV20-1 CSAVKTDTQYF TGCAGTGCTGTAAAAACAGATACGCAGTATTTT
- 13 - TRBJ1-1 TRBV7-6 CASSLERSREAFF TGTGCCAGCAGCTTAGAGAGGAGTAGGGAAGCTTTCTTT
- 17 - TRBJ2-2 TRBV29-1 CSVEDFFDVKEHRGAVF TGCAGCGTTGAAGATTTTTTCGACGTGAAGGAACACCGGGGAGCTGTTTTT
- 13 - TRBJ2-7 TRBV7-2 CASSLDYAYEQYF TGTGCCAGCAGCTTAGACTATGCCTACGAGCAGTACTTC
- 12 - TRBJ1-2 TRBV5-6 CASSLAQYGYTF TGTGCCAGCAGCTTGGCCCAGTATGGCTACACCTTC
- 16 TRBD1 TRBJ1-6 TRBV7-8 CASTNIAGTGLSPLHF TGTGCCAGCACCAACATCGCCGGGACAGGGCTTTCACCCCTCCACTTT
- 11 TRBD1 TRBJ1-1 TRBV29-1 CSVVTGAEAFF TGCAGCGTCGTGACAGGGGCTGAAGCTTTCTTT
- 12 - TRBJ1-1 TRBV28 CASSFKAAEAFF TGTGCCAGCAGTTTTAAAGCCGCTGAAGCTTTCTTT
- 13 TRBD2 TRBJ2-7 TRBV7-9 CASGLAGPYEQYF TGTGCCAGCGGACTAGCGGGGCCATACGAGCAGTACTTC
- 18 - TRBJ2-4 TRBV21-1 CASSTRLAGGLAKNIQYF TGTGCCAGCAGCACCCGACTAGCGGGAGGTCTTGCCAAAAACATTCAGTACTTC
- 15 TRBD2 TRBJ2-2 TRBV6-5 CASRILAVNTGELFF TGTGCCAGCAGGATTCTAGCGGTGAACACCGGGGAGCTGTTTTTT
- 14 - TRBJ1-6 TRBV30 CAWSLEPHNSPLHF TGTGCCTGGAGCCTGGAGCCGCATAATTCACCCCTCCACTTT
- 14 - TRBJ2-2 TRBV6-4 CASSQEDSTGELFF TGTGCCAGCAGTCAAGAGGACAGCACCGGGGAGCTGTTTTTT
- 17 - TRBJ1-2 TRBV7-9 CASSLSAGGGLDYGYTF TGTGCCAGCAGCTTATCGGCTGGGGGGGGGTTGGACTATGGCTACACCTTC
- 14 - TRBJ2-2 TRBV19 CASSMKQSTGELFF TGTGCCAGTAGTATGAAACAGAGCACCGGGGAGCTGTTTTTT
- 11 - TRBJ2-5 TRBV7-6 CASALGETQYF TGTGCCAGCGCCCTCGGGGAGACCCAGTACTTC
- 17 - TRBJ2-2 TRBV6-1 CASSEIPGVFYTGELFF TGTGCCAGCAGTGAAATACCCGGGGTGTTTTACACCGGGGAGCTGTTTTTT